The TCR beta chain described here comes from a study of T cell repertoires in cytomegalovirus infection. Study at large: Researchers turned to recently identified HLA-C-restricted CMV epitopes as well as well-studied HLA-B-restricted ones. In public TCR beta signatures, there were indications of both CMV infection and matching HLA type.

With respect to this clonotype: Its antigen is still unknown.

This CDR3 region has 14 residues. Looked up from germline, CDR1 is MGHDK and CDR2 is SYGVNS. The V gene lost 7 bases and the J gene lost 4 bases, with 16 bases spanning the gap. TCRdb redid the calling of the reads with MiXCR, one entry per CDR3 protein. The sample lists 550,000 to 850,000 distinct CDR3 sequences, 33% seen once, with roughly 18% in the top ten. Study-wide results and caveats: The response measured ex vivo was dominated by TCR beta clonotypes (HLA-C-restricted and CMV-specific). Carriage of CMV together with the relevant HLA was identifiable through cumulative public TCR beta family frequency.

Sample: cultured PBMCs, taken from culture after CMV antigen stimulation. This sequence was found in a human donor in good health (CMV status not recorded). Some clones in this sample may be carry-over from other donors' samples. The chain joins TRBV25-1 to TRBJ1-1; D gene uncertain. CDR3 in amino acids: CASTLGFLGTEAFF. The CDR3 DNA reads as TGTGCCAGCACCTTGGGGTTTTTGGGCACTGAAGCTTTCTTT.